The entry that follows covers one TCR beta chain sequence. Allocation to cohorts depended on clinical history reported by the participants. People in the exposed group encountered a COVID-19 case within 2 weeks before entering the study. This CDR3 comprises 16 residues. The germline V gene has CDR1 MNHNY and CDR2 SVGAGI (reference sequence). Trimming at V came to 2 bases and at J to 2 bases, leaving 7 bases not matched to a gene. These data belong to a study of blood T cell repertoires in COVID-19. Method: immunoSEQ multiplex PCR; TCRdb's copy keeps in-frame clones and lacks some. The table has roughly 250,000 clones, around 89% seen once.

J is TRBJ2-3 and V is TRBV6-6, with 7 bases that match TRBD1. The sample was PBMCs or T cells enriched from blood (not recorded which). This TCR came from a man aged 50-60 years who had been exposed to COVID-19. The DNA for the CDR3 is TGTGCCAGCAGTTACCAACGGGACAGATCCACAGATACGCAGTATTTT. It translates to CASSYQRDRSTDTQYF.